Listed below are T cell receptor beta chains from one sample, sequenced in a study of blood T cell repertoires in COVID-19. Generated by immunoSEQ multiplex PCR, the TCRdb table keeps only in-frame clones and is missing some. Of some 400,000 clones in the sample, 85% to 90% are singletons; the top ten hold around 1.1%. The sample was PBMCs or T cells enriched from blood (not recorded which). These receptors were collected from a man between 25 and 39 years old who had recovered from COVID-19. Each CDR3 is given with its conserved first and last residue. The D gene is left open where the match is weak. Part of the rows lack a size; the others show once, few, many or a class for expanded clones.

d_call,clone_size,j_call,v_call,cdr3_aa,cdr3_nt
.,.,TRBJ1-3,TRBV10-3,CAISDGASSGNTIYF,TGTGCCATCAGTGATGGGGCCAGCTCTGGAAACACCATATATTTT
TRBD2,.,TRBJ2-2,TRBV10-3,CAISPREGPGELFF,TGTGCCATCAGCCCGCGGGAGGGCCCCGGGGAGCTGTTTTTT
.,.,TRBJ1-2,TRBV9,CASSVVLGLCYGYTF,TGTGCCAGCAGCGTAGTTCTGGGCTTGTGCTATGGCTACACCTTC
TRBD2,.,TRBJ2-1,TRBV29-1,CSVVGFEGAGSRKQFF,TGCAGCGTTGTAGGTTTCGAGGGAGCGGGATCTCGAAAGCAGTTCTTC
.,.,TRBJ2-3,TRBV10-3,CAISSGGTDTQYF,TGTGCCATCAGTTCAGGGGGGACAGATACGCAGTATTTT
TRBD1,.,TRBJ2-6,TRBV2,CASKMTGGVISGANVLTF,TGTGCCAGCAAAATGACAGGGGGCGTAATATCCGGGGCCAACGTCCTGACTTTC
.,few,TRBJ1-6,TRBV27,CASSLLGSSPLHF,TGTGCCAGCAGTCTCCTGGGGAGTTCACCCCTCCACTTT
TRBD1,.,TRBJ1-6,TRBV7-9,CASIGQGNSPLHF,TGTGCCAGCATTGGACAGGGCAATTCACCCCTCCACTTT
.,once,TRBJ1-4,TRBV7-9,CASSPPRATNEKLFF,TGTGCCAGCAGCCCTCCGCGAGCAACTAATGAAAAACTGTTTTTT
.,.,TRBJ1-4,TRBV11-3,CASSMRVPVNEKLFF,TGTGCCAGCAGCATGCGGGTTCCGGTTAATGAAAAACTGTTTTTT
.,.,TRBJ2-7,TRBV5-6,CASSLGHQDYEQYF,TGTGCCAGCAGCTTGGGGCACCAGGATTACGAGCAGTACTTC
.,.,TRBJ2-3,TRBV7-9,CASSLGEAPSTDTQYF,TGTGCCAGCAGCTTAGGAGAGGCCCCTAGCACAGATACGCAGTATTTT
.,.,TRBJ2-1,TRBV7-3,CASSLDLSSYNEQFF,TGTGCCAGCAGCTTAGATCTGAGCTCCTACAATGAGCAGTTCTTC
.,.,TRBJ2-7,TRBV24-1,CATSDPRDVGYEQYF,TGTGCCACCAGTGACCCGCGGGACGTCGGCTACGAGCAGTACTTC
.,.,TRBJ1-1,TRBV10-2,CASLAGYTEAFF,TGCGCCAGCCTCGCAGGGTACACTGAAGCTTTCTTT
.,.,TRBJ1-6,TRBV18,CASSPTGDSPLHF,TGTGCCAGCTCACCAACCGGGGATTCACCCCTCCACTTT
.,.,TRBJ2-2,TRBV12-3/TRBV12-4,CASVRATGELFF,TGTGCCAGCGTAAGAGCCACCGGGGAGCTGTTTTTT
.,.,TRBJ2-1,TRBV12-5,CASVSQGHEQFF,TGTGCTAGTGTTTCACAGGGTCATGAGCAGTTCTTC
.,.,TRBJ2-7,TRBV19,CASSIEGEGRCEQYF,TGTGCCAGTAGTATTGAGGGGGAGGGCCGTTGCGAGCAGTACTTC
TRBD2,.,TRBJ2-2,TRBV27,CAIASGVNTGELFF,TGTGCCATCGCTAGCGGGGTAAACACCGGGGAGCTGTTTTTT
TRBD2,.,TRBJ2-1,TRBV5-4,CASSSGTSGFSSYNEQFF,TGTGCCAGCAGCTCCGGGACTAGCGGGTTCAGCTCCTACAATGAGCAGTTCTTC
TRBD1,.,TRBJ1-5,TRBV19,CASSMDRGKYQPQHF,TGTGCCAGTAGTATGGACAGGGGAAAGTATCAGCCCCAGCATTTT
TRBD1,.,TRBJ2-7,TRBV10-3,CAISTQGSGYEQYF,TGTGCCATCAGTACACAGGGGTCCGGCTACGAGCAGTACTTC
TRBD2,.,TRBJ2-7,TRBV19,CASSISSGDSYEQYF,TGTGCCAGTAGTATTTCTAGCGGGGATTCCTACGAGCAGTACTTC
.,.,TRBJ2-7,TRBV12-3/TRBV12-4,CASSQIYEQYF,TGTGCCAGCAGCCAAATCTACGAGCAGTACTTC
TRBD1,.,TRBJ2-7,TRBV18,CASSPLTGTGYPEQYF,TGTGCCAGCTCACCGTTGACCGGGACAGGGTATCCCGAGCAGTACTTC
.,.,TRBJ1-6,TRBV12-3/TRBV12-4,CASGQGRSPLHF,TGTGCCAGCGGGCAGGGGAGATCACCCCTCCACTTT
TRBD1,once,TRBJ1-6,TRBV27,CASSPLTGGKPSYNSPLHF,TGTGCCAGCAGTCCCCTGACAGGGGGAAAGCCCTCCTATAATTCACCCCTCCACTTT
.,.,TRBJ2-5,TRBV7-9,CASSLVREETQYF,TGTGCCAGCAGCTTAGTTAGAGAAGAGACCCAGTACTTC
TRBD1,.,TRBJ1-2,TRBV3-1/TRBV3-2,CASSQAQGGDGYTF,TGTGCCAGCAGCCAGGCCCAAGGGGGCGATGGCTACACCTTC
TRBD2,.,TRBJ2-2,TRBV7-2,CASSLVAPGLGIGELFF,TGTGCCAGCAGCTTAGTAGCGCCGGGACTAGGCATCGGGGAGCTGTTTTTT
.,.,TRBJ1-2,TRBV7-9,CASSSRRRDNYGYTF,TGTGCCAGCAGCTCCCGAAGGAGAGATAACTATGGCTACACCTTC
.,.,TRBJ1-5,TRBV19,CASSTGLNQPQHF,TGTGCCAGTAGTACGGGACTCAATCAGCCCCAGCATTTT
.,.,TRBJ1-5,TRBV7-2,CASSLAPGLGQPQHF,TGTGCCAGCAGCTTAGCGCCAGGGCTCGGTCAGCCCCAGCATTTT
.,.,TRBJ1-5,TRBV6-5,CASRPPGNGQPQHF,TGTGCCAGCAGGCCCCCAGGGAATGGACAGCCCCAGCATTTT
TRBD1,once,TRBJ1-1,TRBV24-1,CATTGTGGTEAFF,TGTGCCACCACTGGGACAGGGGGTACTGAAGCTTTCTTT
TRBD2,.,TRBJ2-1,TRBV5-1,CASSLGTSGYNEQFF,TGCGCCAGCAGCTTGGGGACTAGCGGCTACAATGAGCAGTTCTTC
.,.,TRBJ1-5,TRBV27,CASSLSFNQPQHF,TGTGCCAGCAGTTTATCCTTCAATCAGCCCCAGCATTTT
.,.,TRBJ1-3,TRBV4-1,CASSRVRDSSGNTIYF,TGCGCCAGCAGCCGGGTTAGGGACTCCTCTGGAAACACCATATATTTT
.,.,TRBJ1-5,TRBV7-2,CASSYRYNQPQHF,TGTGCCAGCAGCTACAGGTACAATCAGCCCCAGCATTTT
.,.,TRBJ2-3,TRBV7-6,CASSLYGGVDTQYF,TGTGCCAGCAGCTTATATGGCGGGGTGGATACGCAGTATTTT
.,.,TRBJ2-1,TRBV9,CASSAAPSGYNEQFF,TGTGCCAGCAGCGCCGCGCCCAGCGGATACAATGAGCAGTTCTTC
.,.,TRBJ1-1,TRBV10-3,CATTDMMNTEAFF,TGTGCCACCACAGACATGATGAACACTGAAGCTTTCTTT
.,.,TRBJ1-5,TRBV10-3,CATSEGRIGNQPQHF,TGTGCCACGTCCGAGGGTAGGATTGGCAATCAGCCCCAGCATTTT
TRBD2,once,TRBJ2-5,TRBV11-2,CASRGSGRGQETQYF,TGTGCCTCAAGGGGTAGCGGGAGGGGCCAAGAGACCCAGTACTTC
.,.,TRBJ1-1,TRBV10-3,CAISESNAMNTEAFF,TGTGCCATCAGTGAGTCGAACGCGATGAACACTGAAGCTTTCTTT
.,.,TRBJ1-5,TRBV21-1,CASRDRVHQPQHF,TGTGCCAGCAGGGACAGGGTGCATCAGCCCCAGCATTTT